A few counts support the clone carrying this T cell receptor beta chain. The data are from a study of beta chain features in type 1 diabetes. Expressed TCRB transcripts were sequenced after all isolated RNA was converted to cDNA. Clones were sequenced by immunoSEQ multiplex PCR, and TCRdb holds only the in-frame ones, with some missing. The repertoire includes hundreds of thousands of clones, approximately 15% of them detected once, and approximately 0.035% sits in the top ten. Averaging approximately 120 mL, one heparinised blood draw came from each individual donor. From germline, CDR1 is MGHDK and CDR2 SYGVNS. V trimming: 3 bases; J trimming: 5 bases; junction bases outside the gene matches: 4. The CDR3 totals 14 residues.

Sequenced material: naive CD4+ T cells from blood. The J gene is TRBJ1-5, the V gene TRBV25-1; 7 bases line up with TRBD1. The TCR sequence derives from a man under 40 in good health. The CDR3 DNA sequence: TGTGCCAGCAGTGAGACAGGGTATGATCAGCCCCAGCATTTT. Translated, it gives CASSETGYDQPQHF.